These 8 T cell receptor beta chains came from one sample sequenced in a study of CD8+ T cells in alopecia areata. The treatment is: oral pan-JAK inhibitor, 5-10 mg twice daily. Extraction and reverse transcription of RNA yielded cDNA as the sequencing template. The repertoire was sequenced with immunoSEQ multiplex PCR; TCRdb's copy has only in-frame clones and lacks some. The sample holds some 190,000 clones; roughly 60% are singletons and the top ten take roughly 1.3%. The input for sequencing was CD4+ T cells sorted from blood, taken around week 49, from a patient treated with tofacitinib. Receptors were obtained from a human donor with alopecia areata.

This clone was seen once. This chain joins TRBV7-2 and TRBJ2-3; D is perhaps TRBD2 (5 bases). Germline lookup yields CDR1 SGHTA and CDR2 FQGNSA. The CDR3 runs 15 residues. Trimming removed 1 base at V and 0 bases at J, with 8 bases between. The CDR3 spells CASSLGGISTDTQYF. CDR3 in DNA: TGTGCCAGCAGCTTAGGAGGGATTAGCACAGATACGCAGTATTTT.

This clone has only a few counts. The chain employs TRBV6-5 and TRBJ1-2; 8 bases are shared with TRBD1. Germline CDR1 MNHEY, CDR2 SVGAGI. The CDR3 has 13 amino acids. J lost 7 bases, V lost 6 bases, and 7 bases had no gene match. This chain's CDR3 is CASSYTGGLGYTF. In DNA form, the CDR3 reads TGTGCCAGCAGCTATACAGGGGGTCTTGGCTACACCTTC.

The genes are TRBV29-1 and TRBJ1-2, with a weak D call TRBD1 (5 bases). Germline CDR1 is SQVTM and CDR2 is ANQGSEA. V shed 6 bases and J shed 2 bases, with 10 bases lying between them. This CDR3 region has 12 residues. In DNA, the CDR3 is TGCAGCGTGGGGACTTTCAACTATGGCTACACCTTC. It codes for CSVGTFNYGYTF.

This clone was found a few times. The chain carries TRBV6-1 and TRBJ2-4, with D uncertain. CDR1 MNHNS and CDR2 SASEGT come from the germline V gene. The CDR3 has 15 amino acids. V dropped 2 bases and J dropped 3 bases, with 11 bases sitting between them. For the CDR3, the DNA is TGTGCCAGCAGTGAATTAGTTTTTGACAAAAACATTCAGTACTTC. This translates into CASSELVFDKNIQYF.

J is TRBJ1-1 and V is TRBV14; 7 bases agree with TRBD1. This CDR3 contains 15 residues. The junction had 4 bases not matched to a gene; V was cut back by 2 bases and J by 1 base. Germline assignment: CDR1 SGHDN and CDR2 FVKESK. CDR3 sequence: CASSQLDRKNTEAFF. CDR3 bases: TGTGCCAGCAGCCAACTGGACAGGAAGAACACTGAAGCTTTCTTT.

The chain recombines TRBV30 with TRBJ2-2; 12 nucleotides align to TRBD2. Per the germline V gene, CDR1 is GTSNPN and CDR2 is SVGIG (reference sequence). The CDR3 is 14 residues long. With 5 bases clipped from V and 10 bases from J, the junction kept 8 bases outside the gene matches. The CDR3 DNA is TGTGCCTGGGGATTGGGACTAGCGGGTGCGGAGCTGTTTTTT. Translation gives CAWGLGLAGAELFF. Supplemented by reference TRBV30 and TRBJ2-2, the full variable domain reads SQTIHQWPATLVQPVGSPLSLECTVEGTSNPNLYWYRQAAGRGLQLLFYSVGIGQISSEVPQNLSASRPQDRQFILSSKKLLLSDSGFYLCAWGLGLAGAELFFGEGSRLTVL.

V gene TRBV27 combines with J gene TRBJ1-5; maybe TRBD1 (5 bases). The germline V gene encodes CDR1 MNHEY and CDR2 SMNVEV (reference sequence). CDR3 length: 15 amino acids. Trimming removed 6 bases from V and 7 bases from J, with 19 bases in between. CDR3 in DNA: TGTGCCAGCAGGCGAACGGGAGGGGCTGGACAGCCCCAGCATTTT. Translation: CASRRTGGAGQPQHF.

This chain connects TRBV29-1 to TRBJ2-2; D ambiguous. Per germline, CDR1 SQVTM and CDR2 ANQGSEA. V lost 0 bases to trimming and J lost 6 bases, with 14 bases between them. The CDR3 extends over 15 amino acids. In DNA form, the CDR3 reads TGCAGCGTTGAAGATTTGGGTGGAACCTCCGGGGAGCTGTTTTTT. The encoded protein is CSVEDLGGTSGELFF.